Below are 4 T cell receptor beta chains sequenced from a single sample in a study of Graves' ophthalmopathy and Graves' hyperthyroidism. Transcripts of RNA were the source for amplifying TCR beta CDR3 regions. HTBI primers were employed in first-round RT-PCR, then a second-round multiplex PCR followed. TCRdb fed the multiplex PCR reads into MiXCR, producing one record per CDR3 protein. Of roughly 420,000 distinct CDR3 sequences listed, under 25% were seen once; the top ten hold around 3%. The sample consisted of peripheral blood. These TCRs come from a woman aged 18-35 years with stable Graves' hyperthyroidism.

This clonotype was observed at least ten times. The genes are TRBV12-3 or TRBV12-4 and TRBJ2-2; 9 bases line up with TRBD2. This CDR3 is 17 amino acids long. The V and J ends lost 5 bases and 3 bases, in that order; junction bases with no gene match: 10. The CDR3 nucleotides are TGTGCCAGCAGTCCCCTTAGCGGGAGAGGCTACACCGGGGAGCTGTTTTTT. Residues: CASSPLSGRGYTGELFF.

This clonotype came up many times. The V gene is TRBV7-2, the J gene TRBJ2-6; perhaps TRBD2 as D (6 bases). Germline CDR1 and CDR2: SGHTA and FQGNSA. Trimming removed 6 bases from V and 2 bases from J, with 11 bases in between. The CDR3 is made up of 15 amino acids. The CDR3 region has the DNA TGTGCCAGCAGATCGCCGGGGGCTGGGGCCAACGTCCTGACTTTC. Its protein is CASRSPGAGANVLTF.

J is TRBJ2-7 and V is TRBV6-5; D is unclear. CDR1 MNHEY and CDR2 SVGAGI come from the germline V gene. CDR3 length equals 14 residues. V shed 0 bases and J shed 3 bases, with 9 bases lying between them. The CDR3 DNA is TGTGCCAGCAGTTACTCGGTAGGGTTCTACGAGCAGTACTTC. This translates into CASSYSVGFYEQYF.

This clonotype was detected many times. The J gene is TRBJ2-7, the V gene TRBV28; TRBD2 matches at 10 bases. The CDR3 consists of 15 residues. The trim removed 7 bases at V and 6 bases at J, leaving 12 bases unmatched. Germline lookup yields CDR1 MDHEN and CDR2 SYDVKM. CDR3 in DNA: TGTGCCAGCAAGGAGGCACTAGCGGGATCCCTCGAGCAGTACTTC. Residues: CASKEALAGSLEQYF.